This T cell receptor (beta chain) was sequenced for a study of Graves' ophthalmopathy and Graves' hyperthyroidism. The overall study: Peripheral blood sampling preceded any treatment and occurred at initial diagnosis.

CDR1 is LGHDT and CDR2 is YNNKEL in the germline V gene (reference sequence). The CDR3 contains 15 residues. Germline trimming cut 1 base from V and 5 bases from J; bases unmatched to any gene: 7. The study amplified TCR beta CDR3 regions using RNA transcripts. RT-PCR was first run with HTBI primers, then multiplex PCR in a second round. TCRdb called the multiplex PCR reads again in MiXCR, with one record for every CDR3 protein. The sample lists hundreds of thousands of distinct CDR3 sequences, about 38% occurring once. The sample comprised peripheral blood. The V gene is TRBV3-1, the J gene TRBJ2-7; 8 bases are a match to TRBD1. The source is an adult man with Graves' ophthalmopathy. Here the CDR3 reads CASSQGTTGGNEQYF. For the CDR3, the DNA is TGTGCCAGCAGCCAAGGGACTACAGGGGGAAACGAGCAGTACTTC.